This passage covers 18 T cell receptor beta chains from one sample sequenced in a study of blood T cell repertoires in COVID-19. The method was immunoSEQ multiplex PCR; TCRdb's version includes in-frame clones alone and lacks a portion of them. The table has 95,000 to 120,000 clones, 60% to 85% seen once; the top ten hold about 1.8%. Material for sequencing was peripheral blood. The receptors shown here come from a woman between 40 and 55 years old with acute or convalescent COVID-19.

This clone has a single count. This rearrangement joins TRBV27 to TRBJ1-2; D possibly corresponds to TRBD1 (5 bases). The CDR3 has 16 amino acids. Deletions cut 2 bases from V and 5 bases from J, with 18 bases between. The V gene's germline CDR1 is MNHEY and CDR2 SMNVEV (reference sequence). This CDR3 reads CASSLSGIWGVYGYTF. The CDR3 DNA sequence: TGTGCCAGCAGTTTAAGTGGAATATGGGGCGTTTATGGCTACACCTTC.

This sequence joins TRBV6-2 or TRBV6-3 and TRBJ1-1; TRBD1 matches at 8 bases. The CDR3 covers 15 residues. The J segment lost 1 base and the V segment lost 2 bases, leaving 3 bases of the junction unmatched. Germline V gives CDR1 MNHEY, CDR2 SVGEGT. The DNA of the CDR3 is TGTGCCAGCAGTTACACAGGACAGGGGAACACTGAAGCTTTCTTT. Residues: CASSYTGQGNTEAFF.

The gene calls are TRBV29-1 and TRBJ1-3, with a possible D match to TRBD1 (5 bases). Germline V gives CDR1 SQVTM, CDR2 ANQGSEA. The CDR3 has 12 amino acids. The CDR3 region is CIGSGAGNTIYF. The CDR3 nucleotides read TGCATCGGATCGGGGGCTGGAAACACCATATATTTT.

The DNA of the CDR3 is TGTGCCAGCAGCGTAGTGGCAGGGAGCACAGATACGCAGTATTTT. Its translation: CASSVVAGSTDTQYF. The genes are TRBV9 and TRBJ2-3; D perhaps matches TRBD1 (5 bases). Trimming shortened V by 0 bases and J by 0 bases, and 8 bases separated the two germline ends. In germline, CDR1 is SGDLS, CDR2 YYNGEE. The CDR3 is made up of 15 amino acids.

V is TRBV19 and J is TRBJ1-2, with 11 positions matching TRBD1. The CDR3 has 14 residues. In germline, CDR1 is LNHDA, CDR2 SQIVND (reference sequence). Losses at the gene ends were 7 bases for V and 7 bases for J; bases not matched to a gene: 8. The CDR3 DNA sequence: TGTGCCAGTAACCCTGGACAGGGGGCCTTTGGCTACACCTTC. Residues: CASNPGQGAFGYTF.

The genes are TRBV19 and TRBJ2-2; the D gene is possibly TRBD1 (5 bases). Germline CDR1 reads LNHDA; CDR2 reads SQIVND (reference sequence). V was trimmed by 5 bases and J by 4 bases, leaving 8 bases between them. The CDR3 totals 13 residues. The CDR3 DNA reads as TGTGCCAGTAGTCAGGGCGTCACCGGGGAGCTGTTTTTT. Translating gives CASSQGVTGELFF.

The V and J genes are TRBV28 and TRBJ1-2; D perhaps matches TRBD1 (5 bases). V lost 7 bases to trimming and J lost 8 bases, with 20 bases between them. CDR1 is MDHEN, CDR2 SYDVKM, per germline. This CDR3 spans 14 amino acids. The CDR3, as DNA: TGTGCCAGCACTCCCGTGAAGGGGATAGACGGCTACACCTTC. Amino acid sequence: CASTPVKGIDGYTF.

For this clone: Different DNA sequences within this sample yield the same CDR3. This chain links TRBV5-1 with TRBJ2-2, with 8 bases that match TRBD1. CDR3 length: 14 amino acids. Germline V CDR1 and CDR2: SGHRS, YFSETQ. Trimming took 0 bases from V and 8 from J; bases not matched to a gene: 3. The CDR3 loop is CASSLGTGTGELFF. For the CDR3, the DNA is TGCGCCAGCAGCTTGGGGACAGGGACAGGGGAGCTGTTTTTT.

CDR3 in amino acids: CASSLGDEGAEAFF. CDR3 DNA sequence: TGCGCCAGCAGCTTGGGGGACGAGGGGGCTGAAGCTTTCTTT. V usage is TRBV5-1 and J usage is TRBJ1-1; D perhaps matches TRBD1 (6 bases). V was cut by 0 bases and J by 6 bases, with 12 bases left in between. This CDR3 comprises 14 residues. The germline V gene has CDR1 SGHRS and CDR2 YFSETQ.

This clone showed up many times. The J gene is TRBJ2-5, the V gene TRBV7-3, with D perhaps TRBD2 (6 bases). This CDR3 contains 13 residues. Germline lookup yields CDR1 SGHTA and CDR2 FQGTGA. V gave up 3 bases and J gave up 5 bases, with 10 bases separating them. The CDR3 loop is CASSLRGGETQYF. The CDR3 nucleotides read TGTGCCAGCAGCTTGCGGGGTGGGGAGACCCAGTACTTC.

The genes are TRBV7-2 and TRBJ2-2; maybe TRBD1 (5 bases). Looked up from germline, CDR1 is SGHTA and CDR2 is FQGNSA. Trimming removed 2 bases from V and 4 bases from J, with 14 bases in between. The CDR3 sequence is 16 residues long. The CDR3, as DNA: TGTGCCAGCAGCTTAAGGGGCCCCACGGCCACCGGGGAGCTGTTTTTT. As protein: CASSLRGPTATGELFF.

The chain joins TRBV19 to TRBJ2-1; the D gene is possibly TRBD1 (5 bases). The V gene's germline CDR1 is LNHDA and CDR2 SQIVND (reference sequence). The CDR3 loop spans 14 amino acids. V shed 5 bases and J shed 4 bases, with 12 bases lying between them. CDR3 protein: CASSAQGTYNEQFF. The CDR3 nucleotides read TGTGCCAGTAGTGCGCAGGGTACTTACAATGAGCAGTTCTTC.

J is TRBJ2-7 and V is TRBV7-2; TRBD2 aligns across 7 bases. J was trimmed by 7 bases and V by 4 bases; bases with no gene match: 7. Looked up from germline, CDR1 is SGHTA and CDR2 is FQGNSA. This CDR3 has 13 residues. This chain's CDR3 is CASSSSGGEEQYF. DNA for the CDR3: TGTGCCAGCAGCTCCTCTGGGGGGGAAGAGCAGTACTTC.

The V and J genes are TRBV6-2 or TRBV6-3 and TRBJ1-4, with D possibly matching TRBD1 (5 bases). The CDR3 length is 12 residues. V gave up 6 bases and J gave up 8 bases, with 10 bases separating them. Germline V gene sequence: CDR1 MNHEY, CDR2 SVGEGT. The CDR3 spells CASSQHREKLFF. CDR3 nucleotide sequence: TGTGCCAGCAGCCAGCACAGGGAAAAACTGTTTTTT.

This clone was detected only a few times. This chain links TRBV29-1 with TRBJ2-7; possible D gene TRBD1, 5 bases. Germline values: CDR1 SQVTM, CDR2 ANQGSEA. CDR3 length: 11 residues. The V end was cut by 6 bases, the J end by 4 bases, with 10 bases between. CDR3 nucleotide sequence: TGCAGCGTCGACACAGGATACGAGCAGTACTTC. It translates to CSVDTGYEQYF.

This clone has just a few counts. The chain has TRBV5-1 and TRBJ2-3; TRBD1 is a possible D gene (5 bases). The CDR3 spans 15 residues. Between the trimmed V and J ends, which lost 2 bases and 1 base, there was a span of 11 bases. Germline CDR1 reads SGHRS; CDR2 reads YFSETQ. The CDR3 protein is CASSFSDSGTDTQYF. The CDR3 nucleotides are TGCGCCAGCAGCTTTTCCGACAGCGGCACAGATACGCAGTATTTT.

CDR3 sequence (DNA): TGTGCCTGGAGTGTATTGGGGGCAGGGCAGCCCCAGCATTTT. Translation gives CAWSVLGAGQPQHF. This chain connects TRBV30 to TRBJ1-5, with TRBD1 as a possible D gene (6 bases). The CDR3 is 14 residues long. Trimming pared 0 bases from V and 7 bases from J, leaving 13 bases between. The V gene's germline CDR1 is GTSNPN and CDR2 SVGIG (reference sequence).

This chain joins TRBV6-5 and TRBJ1-1, with D hard to call. The germline gives CDR1 MNHEY, CDR2 SVGAGI. CDR3 length: 15 amino acids. The V end was cut by 6 bases, the J end by 4 bases, with 18 bases between. CDR3 loop: CASRTEALGSTEAFF. CDR3 nucleotides: TGTGCCAGCAGGACGGAGGCCCTTGGGAGCACTGAAGCTTTCTTT.